Below, one TCR beta chain is given with its context. The CDR3 is made up of 14 amino acids. These data are taken from a study of blood T cell repertoires in COVID-19. Data came from immunoSEQ multiplex PCR; TCRdb stores just in-frame clones and leaves some out. The sample has hundreds of thousands of clones, 83% seen once. Material for sequencing was PBMCs or T cells enriched from blood (not recorded which). V is TRBV21-1 and J is TRBJ2-5; the D segment call TRBD2 is taken from the table without a DNA check. TRBV21-1 is a known pseudogene. This TCR was recovered from a woman aged 45-65 years who had been exposed to COVID-19. The CDR3, as DNA: TGTGCCAGCAGCAAAGTCTCGGGACAAGAGACCCAGTACTTC. Protein sequence: CASSKVSGQETQYF.